Sample share makes the clone carrying this T cell receptor beta chain medium-sized. This entry is derived from a study of blood T cell repertoires in COVID-19. The overall study: Samples representing acute and convalescent COVID-19 were sourced from the United States, Italy and Spain.

How the authors handled the data: Amplified reference gene primers provided the basis for estimating nucleated cell counts. Assay: immunoSEQ multiplex PCR; the TCRdb copy retains only in-frame clones and omits some. V, J and clone size are taken as reported in that table, and D and trimming were inferred from the DNA itself. The table includes roughly 110,000 clones, more than 70% detected once. Germline V gene sequence: CDR1 SEHNR, CDR2 FQNEAQ (reference sequence). The CDR3 covers 15 residues. Trimming pared 5 bases from V and 6 bases from J, leaving 16 bases between. This rearrangement joins TRBV7-9 to TRBJ1-4; D is possibly TRBD1 (5 bases). This sequence was found in a human donor in a cohort sampled during active COVID-19. The sample was peripheral blood. CDR3 DNA: TGTGCCAGCAGCCCCCAGGCTGGGGGGGATGAAAAACTGTTTTTT. Residues: CASSPQAGGDEKLFF.